These 27 T cell receptor beta chains came from one sample sequenced in a study of CD8+ T cells in alopecia areata. RNA, once extracted, was reverse transcribed into cDNA for use as the sequencing template. Profiled with immunoSEQ multiplex PCR; TCRdb holds only in-frame clones, not every one. Of 90,000 to 150,000 clones in the sample, 53% are singletons; the top ten hold approximately 0.46%. As to treatment: oral pan-JAK inhibitor, 5-10 mg twice daily. Material: CD4+ T cells sorted from blood, obtained at week 4, from a patient treated with tofacitinib. Source of these receptors: a human donor with alopecia areata.

This chain joins TRBV5-1 and TRBJ1-1; no clear D. Trimming cost V 0 bases and J 4 bases, with 7 bases left between them. Germline values: CDR1 SGHRS, CDR2 YFSETQ. This CDR3 has 13 residues. DNA of the CDR3: TGCGCCAGCAGCTTGGCCTCCGTCACTGAAGCTTTCTTT. Residues: CASSLASVTEAFF. Together with reference TRBV5-1 and TRBJ1-1, the CDR3 gives the full variable domain: KAGVTQTPRYLIKTRGQQVTLSCSPISGHRSVSWYQQTPGQGLQFLFEYFSETQRNKGNFPGRFSGRQFSNSRSEMNVSTLELGDSALYLCASSLASVTEAFFGQGTRLTVV.

This clone has only a few counts. The chain carries TRBV15 and TRBJ2-7; the D call may be TRBD1 or TRBD2 (5 bases each). V gave up 5 bases and J gave up 3 bases, with 11 bases separating them. This CDR3 spans 13 amino acids. The germline CDR1 and CDR2 sequences are LNHNV and YYDKDF (reference sequence). The CDR3 DNA sequence: TGTGCCACCAGCTCAGGGAGTGTCTACGAGCAGTACTTC. Protein: CATSSGSVYEQYF. Using reference TRBV15 and TRBJ2-7 for the parts outside the CDR3, the full variable domain is DAMVIQNPRYQVTQFGKPVTLSCSQTLNHNVMYWYQQKSSQAPKLLFHYYDKDFNNEADTPDNFQSRRPNTSFCFLDIRSPGLGDTAMYLCATSSGSVYEQYFGPGTRLTVT.

This chain uses TRBV18 with TRBJ1-1, with D tentatively TRBD1 (6 bases). Germline values: CDR1 KGHSH, CDR2 LQKENI. The CDR3 totals 14 residues. Trimming shortened V by 5 bases and J by 1 base, and 11 bases separated the two germline ends. The CDR3 DNA reads TGTGCCAGCTCATCAGGGGTTTCGAACACTGAAGCTTTCTTT. Protein product: CASSSGVSNTEAFF.

The V gene is TRBV4-2, the J gene TRBJ2-7; D remains ambiguous. This CDR3 has 12 residues. Trimming pared 1 base from V and 2 bases from J, leaving 3 bases between. Germline V lookup: CDR1 LGHNA, CDR2 YNFKEQ. CDR3 amino acids: CASSQATYEQYF. CDR3 nucleotides: TGTGCCAGCAGCCAAGCAACCTACGAGCAGTACTTC.

This clone was detected a few times. The sample contains more than one DNA sequence encoding this CDR3. V usage is TRBV6-5 and J usage is TRBJ1-1; D unclear. CDR1 and CDR2 (germline): MNHEY, SVGAGI. CDR3 length: 12 amino acids. V lost 5 bases to trimming and J lost 1 base, with 5 bases between them. CDR3 loop: CASSRKNTEAFF. The CDR3 coding sequence is TGTGCCAGCAGTCGGAAGAACACTGAAGCTTTCTTT.

The genes are TRBV30 and TRBJ2-7, with 7 bases identical to TRBD1. CDR1 is GTSNPN, CDR2 SVGIG, per germline (reference sequence). V trimming: 3 bases; J trimming: 4 bases; junction bases outside the gene matches: 12. CDR3 length equals 15 residues. The CDR3 reads CAWRDTSDRFYEQYF. The CDR3 nucleotides read TGTGCCTGGAGAGACACTTCGGACAGGTTTTACGAGCAGTACTTC.

This clone turned up a few times. The chain couples TRBV30 to TRBJ2-2; 13 positions match TRBD2. With V trimmed by 5 bases and J by 0 bases, 0 bases remained unmatched. The CDR3 consists of 15 residues. The germline CDR1 and CDR2 sequences are GTSNPN and SVGIG (reference sequence). CDR3 nucleotide sequence: TGTGCCTGGGGGACTAGCGGGACGAACACCGGGGAGCTGTTTTTT. Amino acid sequence: CAWGTSGTNTGELFF.

This clone was seen once. The rearrangement uses TRBV25-1 and TRBJ1-2, with D unresolved. This CDR3 has 12 amino acids. V lost 4 bases, J lost 7 bases, and 10 bases lay in between. Germline lookup yields CDR1 MGHDK and CDR2 SYGVNS. This chain's CDR3 is CASSVHLGGYTF. The CDR3 nucleotides read TGTGCCAGCAGTGTACACCTAGGTGGCTACACCTTC.

This chain links TRBV4-1 with TRBJ1-5; D is undetermined. The CDR3 covers 12 residues. Trimming removed 5 bases at V and 12 bases at J, with 14 bases between. Germline loops: CDR1 MGHRA, CDR2 YSYEKL. CDR3 in amino acids: CASSTRGGLQHF. The CDR3 coding sequence is TGCGCCAGCAGCACCCGGGGAGGTCTCCAGCATTTT.

This clone showed up just a few times. V gene TRBV27 combines with J gene TRBJ1-6, with D hard to call. Germline V gives CDR1 MNHEY, CDR2 SMNVEV (reference sequence). CDR3 length equals 14 residues. The V end was cut by 0 bases, the J end by 8 bases, with 8 bases between. The CDR3 reads CASSLSGFYSPLHF. As DNA, the CDR3 is TGTGCCAGCAGTTTATCAGGATTTTATTCACCCCTCCACTTT.

The J gene is TRBJ1-2, the V gene TRBV6-1, with 8 bases lining up with TRBD1. Germline V gene sequence: CDR1 MNHNS, CDR2 SASEGT. The trim removed 1 base at V and 4 bases at J, leaving 5 bases unmatched. The CDR3 contains 15 residues. CDR3 in DNA: TGTGCCAGCAGTGAAGGGGGACAGGAACTCTATGGCTACACCTTC. As protein: CASSEGGQELYGYTF.

The gene calls are TRBV30 and TRBJ1-4, with a tentative D call TRBD1 (5 bases). The CDR3 length is 13 residues. V lost 4 bases and J lost 5, with 11 bases in between. Germline lookup yields CDR1 GTSNPN and CDR2 SVGIG (reference sequence). The CDR3 spells CAWNRGPNEKLFF. The CDR3 DNA reads TGTGCCTGGAACCGGGGACCAAATGAAAAACTGTTTTTT.

This chain joins TRBV6-1 and TRBJ2-2; D unclear. Trimming removed 5 bases from V and 6 bases from J, with 7 bases in between. The CDR3 is made up of 12 amino acids. CDR1 MNHNS and CDR2 SASEGT come from the germline V gene. For the CDR3, the DNA is TGTGCCAGCAGTCGGTCGGCCGGGGAGCTGTTTTTT. Translating it yields CASSRSAGELFF.

The chain has TRBV10-1 and TRBJ1-1; D is uncertain. This CDR3 contains 13 residues. Germline V gives CDR1 WNHNN, CDR2 SYGVQD (reference sequence). V was pared by 6 bases and J by 1 base, with 9 bases between. The CDR3 loop is CASSIQPNTEAFF. CDR3 nucleotides: TGCGCCAGCAGCATCCAACCGAACACTGAAGCTTTCTTT.

This clone was detected only a few times. V usage is TRBV6-5 and J usage is TRBJ2-7; D may be TRBD1 or TRBD2 (5 bases each). CDR1 and CDR2 (germline): MNHEY, SVGAGI. The ends were cut back, 3 bases at V and 6 bases at J, with 18 bases in the middle. The CDR3 runs 15 residues. In nucleotides, the CDR3 is TGTGCCAGCAGTTATATTGGTCGGGGCCGGTCCGAGCAGTACTTC. Protein: CASSYIGRGRSEQYF.

The rearrangement uses TRBV30 and TRBJ2-7; D not certain. Germline V gene sequence: CDR1 GTSNPN, CDR2 SVGIG (reference sequence). With 3 bases removed from V and 9 bases from J, the gap between germline ends came to 12 bases. This CDR3 spans 11 amino acids. The CDR3 region is CAWRAETRQYF. The CDR3 DNA sequence: TGTGCCTGGAGGGCTGAAACGAGGCAGTACTTC.

The count of this clone is one. This sequence joins TRBV30 and TRBJ1-1, with 7 bases matching TRBD1. CDR1 and CDR2 from the germline V gene are GTSNPN and SVGIG (reference sequence). This CDR3 region has 14 residues. After removal of 3 bases from V and 5 bases from J, the junction contained 9 bases not matched to a gene. DNA of the CDR3: TGTGCCTGGAGAGAGACAGGGTTGAGGACTGAAGCTTTCTTT. This sequence encodes CAWRETGLRTEAFF.

The chain uses TRBV5-4 and TRBJ1-2, with 7 positions matching TRBD1. CDR3 length: 14 residues. CDR1 SGHNT and CDR2 YYREEE come from the germline V gene (reference sequence). Germline trimming cut 4 bases from V and 3 bases from J; bases unmatched to any gene: 6. CDR3 nucleotides: TGTGCCAGCAGCCTAGGACAGGCTGACTATGGCTACACCTTC. Translating gives CASSLGQADYGYTF.

This clone has a handful of counts. The V gene is TRBV30, the J gene TRBJ1-2, with D perhaps TRBD1 (6 bases). The V end lost 0 bases, the J end lost 11 bases, and 13 bases lay between the germline ends. CDR3 length equals 12 residues. Germline V gives CDR1 GTSNPN, CDR2 SVGIG (reference sequence). The CDR3: CAWSVGQGRYTF. The CDR3 region has the DNA TGTGCCTGGAGTGTGGGGCAGGGGAGATACACCTTC.

V and J are TRBV29-1 and TRBJ2-1; TRBD2 matches at 9 bases. From germline, CDR1 is SQVTM and CDR2 ANQGSEA. The V and J ends lost 4 bases and 7 bases, in that order; junction bases with no gene match: 11. The CDR3 runs 15 residues. The CDR3 is CSVAPPGLAMNEQFF. For the CDR3, the DNA is TGCAGCGTTGCCCCTCCGGGACTAGCCATGAATGAGCAGTTCTTC.

This clone was detected only a few times. The V call is TRBV7-9, the J call TRBJ1-2; D unclear. The CDR3 totals 13 residues. Germline CDR1 reads SEHNR; CDR2 reads FQNEAQ (reference sequence). Trimming shortened V by 1 base and J by 10 bases, and 13 bases separated the two germline ends. The CDR3 loop reads CASSLDGRNAYTF. CDR3 bases: TGTGCCAGCAGCTTAGACGGCAGGAACGCCTACACCTTC.

This sequence joins TRBV5-1 and TRBJ2-1, with TRBD2 matching over 9 bases. CDR1 and CDR2 from the germline V gene are SGHRS and YFSETQ. V lost 0 bases, J lost 7 bases, and 8 bases stayed unmatched. The CDR3 runs to 16 residues. In DNA, the CDR3 is TGCGCCAGCAGCTTGGGTGGTCTAGCGGGAAGAAATGAGCAGTTCTTC. The encoded protein is CASSLGGLAGRNEQFF.

The gene calls are TRBV29-1 and TRBJ2-1; possible D gene TRBD2, 6 bases. The germline V gene has CDR1 SQVTM and CDR2 ANQGSEA. V lost 5 bases and J 5 bases, leaving 16 bases between the germline ends. The CDR3 is made up of 14 amino acids. The CDR3 spells CSVRAREFNNEQFF. The CDR3 DNA reads TGCAGCGTTCGCGCCCGGGAGTTTAACAATGAGCAGTTCTTC.

The CDR3 sequence: CASSLEGFGEAFF. The CDR3 DNA follows: TGTGCCAGCAGTTTAGAAGGGTTTGGTGAAGCTTTCTTT. This rearrangement joins TRBV27 to TRBJ1-1; D remains unclear. Germline loops: CDR1 MNHEY, CDR2 SMNVEV (reference sequence). The CDR3 is 13 amino acids. The ends were cut back, 2 bases at V and 7 bases at J, with 11 bases in the middle.

This clone was counted a few times. This chain connects TRBV7-9 to TRBJ2-7; 15 bases map to TRBD2. V shed 4 bases, J shed 6 bases, and the junction held 10 bases outside the gene matches. The CDR3 is 17 residues long. Per germline, CDR1 SEHNR and CDR2 FQNEAQ (reference sequence). The DNA of the CDR3 is TGTGCCAGCAGCTCCGGACTAGCGGGAGGGCAATTTGGCGAGCAGTACTTC. Protein product: CASSSGLAGGQFGEQYF.

The chain is built from TRBV2 and TRBJ1-5; 12 bases fit TRBD1. The CDR3 spans 14 residues. CDR1 and CDR2 from the germline V gene are SNHLY and FYNNEI. Unmatched junction bases numbered 3, after V lost 8 bases and J lost 4 bases. In nucleotides, the CDR3 is TGTGCCAGCGGGGGACAGGGGGCGAATCAGCCCCAGCATTTT. Residues: CASGGQGANQPQHF.

This sequence joins TRBV9 and TRBJ2-6; 11 bases are a match to TRBD2. Germline CDR1 reads SGDLS; CDR2 reads YYNGEE. J lost 2 bases, V lost 3 bases, and 4 bases had no gene match. The CDR3 contains 17 residues. CDR3 sequence reads: CASSGSGRAAGANVLTF. The CDR3, as DNA: TGTGCCAGCAGCGGTAGCGGGAGGGCGGCTGGGGCCAACGTCCTGACTTTC. Using reference TRBV9 and TRBJ2-6 for the parts outside the CDR3, the full variable domain is DSGVTQTPKHLITATGQRVTLRCSPRSGDLSVYWYQQSLDQGLQFLIQYYNGEERAKGNILERFSAQQFPDLHSELNLSSLELGDSALYFCASSGSGRAAGANVLTFGAGSRLTVL.